The 32 T cell receptor beta chains listed next were all sequenced from one sample in a study of T cell responses to AZD1222 COVID-19 vaccine (dated by TCRdb to the early 2020s). The method was the immunoSEQ multiplex PCR assay. TCRdb re-hosts the immuneACCESS table, in-frame sequences only. Its copies lack some clones; in the studies checked, an unresolved V gene accounts for under half of them, and the cause for the rest is not known. The sample table lists about 270,000 clones, 90% to 95% of them with a count of one. The top ten clones comprise approximately 0.52% of the sample. Per the publication, the time point label means: about 28 days (+/-7) after the second vaccine dose. This sample comprised peripheral blood, obtained 28 days after the second AZD1222 dose. The source is an adult who received the AZD1222 COVID-19 vaccine.

The chain joins TRBV19 to TRBJ1-1, with D unclear. V lost 7 bases to trimming and J lost 7 bases, with 16 bases between them. The germline CDR1 and CDR2 sequences are LNHDA and SQIVND (reference sequence). The CDR3 loop spans 13 amino acids. The CDR3 DNA follows: TGTGCCAGTAATTCTTTGACGGGGAATGAAGCTTTCTTT. Translating it yields CASNSLTGNEAFF.

The chain is built from TRBV2 and TRBJ2-7, with D possibly being TRBD2 (5 bases). Germline V gene lookup returns CDR1 SNHLY and CDR2 FYNNEI. V was pared by 4 bases and J by 4 bases, with 17 bases between. The length of the CDR3 is 15 residues. The CDR3, as DNA: TGTGCCAGCAGTGCACGACTACTGAACCGGTACGAGCAGTACTTC. It specifies CASSARLLNRYEQYF.

In its sample, this clone was seen a few times. This chain connects TRBV28 to TRBJ2-7, with D maybe TRBD2 (6 bases). V was trimmed by 5 bases and J by 2 bases, leaving 13 bases between them. The CDR3 totals 14 residues. Germline-derived CDR1 and CDR2 are MDHEN and SYDVKM. Here the CDR3 reads CASSPGSGPYEQYF. Here the CDR3 DNA reads TGTGCCAGCAGTCCCGGTAGCGGACCCTACGAGCAGTACTTC.

The chain combines TRBV7-9 with TRBJ2-5, with 10 nucleotides matching TRBD1. This CDR3 is 17 amino acids long. The germline CDR1 and CDR2 sequences are SEHNR and FQNEAQ (reference sequence). V was clipped by 6 bases and J by 0 bases; unmatched bases: 10. The DNA for the CDR3 is TGTGCCAGCAGGCCGGCCCCCGGGACAGGGGACCAAGAGACCCAGTACTTC. Protein product: CASRPAPGTGDQETQYF.

This chain connects TRBV18 to TRBJ1-2, with 9 positions matching TRBD1. Germline CDR1 KGHSH, CDR2 LQKENI. V dropped 3 bases and J dropped 7; count of bases not matched to a gene: 6. The CDR3 totals 14 residues. The CDR3 loop reads CASSPRQGEGGYTF. The CDR3 coding sequence is TGTGCCAGCTCACCCCGACAGGGGGAGGGTGGCTACACCTTC. Drawing the rest from reference TRBV18 and TRBJ1-2, the complete variable domain is NAGVMQNPRHLVRRRGQEARLRCSPMKGHSHVYWYRQLPEEGLKFMVYLQKENIIDESGMPKERFSAEFPKEGPSILRIQQVVRGDSAAYFCASSPRQGEGGYTFGSGTRLTVV.

The V gene is TRBV7-9, the J gene TRBJ1-1, with D possibly matching TRBD1 (5 bases). V was trimmed by 7 bases and J by 4 bases, leaving 16 bases between them. Germline lookup yields CDR1 SEHNR and CDR2 FQNEAQ (reference sequence). This CDR3 comprises 14 residues. CDR3 region: CASNAGASVTEAFF. The CDR3 bases are TGTGCCAGCAACGCCGGGGCCTCGGTCACTGAAGCTTTCTTT.

The V and J genes are TRBV6-5 and TRBJ1-1; possible D gene TRBD1, 5 bases. The length of the CDR3 is 15 residues. Germline values: CDR1 MNHEY, CDR2 SVGAGI. The V and J ends lost 0 bases and 8 bases respectively, with 16 bases between them. The CDR3 loop is CASSYSWGKASEAFF. CDR3 in DNA: TGTGCCAGCAGTTACTCTTGGGGGAAGGCTTCCGAAGCTTTCTTT.

The chain links TRBV5-6 to TRBJ1-5; TRBD1 matches at 7 bases. The CDR3 loop spans 14 amino acids. Germline V gives CDR1 SGHDT, CDR2 YYEEEE. Germline trimming cut 5 bases from V and 4 bases from J; bases unmatched to any gene: 6. The DNA of the CDR3 is TGTGCCAGCAGAAGGACAGGTGTAAATCAGCCCCAGCATTTT. This translates into CASRRTGVNQPQHF.

The chain carries TRBV19 and TRBJ1-1, with D hard to call. Germline assignment: CDR1 LNHDA and CDR2 SQIVND (reference sequence). The CDR3 extends over 12 amino acids. The V and J ends lost 8 bases and 3 bases respectively, with 10 bases between them. This CDR3 reads CASSRWDTEAFF. CDR3 nucleotides: TGTGCCAGTTCCCGGTGGGACACTGAAGCTTTCTTT.

J is TRBJ2-1 and V is TRBV7-2; 12 bases map to TRBD2. The CDR3 is 14 amino acids. Trimming removed 1 base from V and 16 bases from J; junction bases left unmatched: 8. The germline V gene has CDR1 SGHTA and CDR2 FQGNSA. The CDR3 region is CASSLELAGGLQFF. DNA of the CDR3: TGTGCCAGCAGCTTAGAACTAGCGGGAGGATTACAATTCTTC.

The V call is TRBV10-3, the J call TRBJ1-2; a possible D gene is TRBD1 (5 bases). Trimming took off 0 bases at V and 4 bases at J, with 15 bases between the two ends. This CDR3 is 16 amino acids long. CDR1 and CDR2 from the germline V gene are ENHRY and SYGVKD. CDR3: CAISESSMDKVYGYTF. Here the CDR3 DNA reads TGTGCCATCAGTGAGTCTTCTATGGACAAAGTCTATGGCTACACCTTC.

Note on this clone: This CDR3 is also generated by other DNA sequences in the sample. The rearrangement links TRBV14 to TRBJ1-4, with D unclear. V lost 1 base to trimming and J lost 6 bases, with 9 bases between them. The germline V gene has CDR1 SGHDN and CDR2 FVKESK. The CDR3 length is 14 residues. In DNA, the CDR3 is TGTGCCAGCAGCCAAGTAGGCGGCTATGAAAAACTGTTTTTT. Residues: CASSQVGGYEKLFF.

This chain joins TRBV6-5 and TRBJ2-3; 7 positions match TRBD1. The junction had 3 bases not matched to a gene; V was cut back by 6 bases and J by 0 bases. The CDR3 extends over 14 amino acids. Per germline, CDR1 MNHEY and CDR2 SVGAGI. CDR3 in DNA: TGTGCCAGCAGGGACAGGATCAGCACAGATACGCAGTATTTT. This gives the protein CASRDRISTDTQYF.

V usage is TRBV14 and J usage is TRBJ1-1; TRBD1 matches at 12 bases. The CDR3 is 17 amino acids. Germline CDR1 reads SGHDN; CDR2 reads FVKESK. Losses at the gene ends were 4 bases for V and 2 bases for J; bases not matched to a gene: 8. CDR3 sequence reads: CASSPLPGTGGNTEAFF. In DNA form, the CDR3 reads TGTGCCAGCAGCCCCCTCCCCGGGACAGGGGGCAACACTGAAGCTTTCTTT.

The CDR3 bases are TGCGCCAGCAGCCAAGATCAAGGAGGGACCTACGAGCAGTACTTC. This codes for CASSQDQGGTYEQYF. The chain carries TRBV4-1 and TRBJ2-7; the D gene is possibly TRBD2 (6 bases). This CDR3 contains 15 residues. Germline CDR1 reads MGHRA; CDR2 reads YSYEKL. V was clipped by 0 bases and J by 2 bases, with 11 bases between them.

The V and J genes are TRBV2 and TRBJ1-2, with 7 bases matching TRBD1. From germline, CDR1 is SNHLY and CDR2 FYNNEI. The CDR3 sequence is 15 residues long. V shed 8 bases and J 2 bases; nucleotides not matched to a gene: 11. This chain's CDR3 is CASGPRGRGNYGYTF. The CDR3, as DNA: TGTGCCAGCGGCCCCCGAGGCAGGGGGAACTATGGCTACACCTTC.

The J gene is TRBJ2-5, the V gene TRBV6-1, with no clear D. Germline loops: CDR1 MNHNS, CDR2 SASEGT. The V end lost 2 bases, the J end lost 2 bases, and 9 bases lay between the germline ends. The CDR3 length is 14 residues. This CDR3 reads CASSESTAQETQYF. CDR3 sequence (DNA): TGTGCCAGCAGTGAAAGCACAGCTCAAGAGACCCAGTACTTC.

The CDR3 sequence: CASSLSSETFSYEQYF. The CDR3 nucleotides read TGCGCCAGCAGCTTGTCTAGTGAAACTTTCTCCTACGAGCAGTACTTC. The J gene is TRBJ2-7, the V gene TRBV5-1; no clear D. Germline-derived CDR1 and CDR2 are SGHRS and YFSETQ. This CDR3 is 16 amino acids long. Trimming removed 1 base at V and 0 bases at J, with 14 bases between.

The chain has TRBV6-4 and TRBJ2-1, with D possibly called TRBD1 or TRBD2 (6 bases each). The CDR3 consists of 15 residues. Germline CDR1 reads MRHNA; CDR2 reads SNTAGT. The V end lost 6 bases, the J end lost 8 bases, and 20 bases lay between the germline ends. The CDR3, as DNA: TGTGCCAGCAGACCCCTCGGGGGCGCGGTCGATGAGCAGTTCTTC. It yields the protein CASRPLGGAVDEQFF.

The chain is built from TRBV2 and TRBJ1-5; no clear D. Germline values: CDR1 SNHLY, CDR2 FYNNEI. Trimming stripped 6 bases from V and 6 bases from J, with 12 bases between. This CDR3 is 13 amino acids long. The CDR3 loop reads CASRGTVSQPQHF. DNA for the CDR3: TGTGCCAGCAGAGGAACAGTAAGTCAGCCCCAGCATTTT.

The chain links TRBV12-3 or TRBV12-4 to TRBJ1-5, with D uncertain. This CDR3 region has 13 residues. V lost 2 bases and J lost 7, with 9 bases in between. The CDR3 coding sequence is TGTGCCAGCAGTTTATTCCAGGTCCAGCCCCAGCATTTT. This codes for CASSLFQVQPQHF.

The V and J genes are TRBV5-1 and TRBJ2-7; TRBD2 is a possible D gene (6 bases). This CDR3 comprises 17 residues. Trimming left V 4 bases short and J 0 bases short, with 20 bases between. Germline CDR1 is SGHRS and CDR2 is YFSETQ. For the CDR3, the DNA is TGCGCCAGCAGCAAAGAACCGGGACTCCGGAGCTCCTACGAGCAGTACTTC. Encoded protein: CASSKEPGLRSSYEQYF. Full variable domain (rest looked up from reference TRBV5-1 and TRBJ2-7): KAGVTQTPRYLIKTRGQQVTLSCSPISGHRSVSWYQQTPGQGLQFLFEYFSETQRNKGNFPGRFSGRQFSNSRSEMNVSTLELGDSALYLCASSKEPGLRSSYEQYFGPGTRLTVT.

The chain carries TRBV28 and TRBJ2-7; D possibly corresponds to TRBD1 (6 bases). CDR1 is MDHEN and CDR2 is SYDVKM in the germline V gene. V gave up 6 bases and J gave up 5 bases, with 17 bases separating them. This CDR3 region has 14 residues. The CDR3 DNA reads as TGTGCCAGCAGACCAGTACAGGGACGGCACGAGCAGTACTTC. Its translation: CASRPVQGRHEQYF.

The rearrangement links TRBV28 to TRBJ2-5; D gene uncertain. Germline values: CDR1 MDHEN, CDR2 SYDVKM. The CDR3 spans 13 residues. The V gene lost 0 bases and the J gene lost 5 bases, with 7 bases spanning the gap. For the CDR3, the DNA is TGTGCCAGCAGTTTATGGCTAGGGGAGACCCAGTACTTC. Translating gives CASSLWLGETQYF.

The rearrangement joins TRBV6-5 to TRBJ1-2; the D is unclear. CDR3 size: 15 residues. From germline, CDR1 is MNHEY and CDR2 SVGAGI. V was trimmed by 0 bases and J by 3 bases, leaving 11 bases between them. CDR3 DNA: TGTGCCAGCAGTTACTCGATCTCTATAGACTATGGCTACACCTTC. Translated, it gives CASSYSISIDYGYTF.

The chain employs TRBV6-5 and TRBJ1-1; D not certain. Germline V gene lookup returns CDR1 MNHEY and CDR2 SVGAGI. This CDR3 has 14 residues. Trimming stripped 5 bases from V and 5 bases from J, with 15 bases between. The CDR3 DNA sequence: TGTGCCAGCAGTAAGGCGACGGCGGGGACTGAAGCTTTCTTT. It is translated as CASSKATAGTEAFF.

This clone has only a few counts. V usage is TRBV28 and J usage is TRBJ2-3, with a tentative D call TRBD1 (6 bases). From germline, CDR1 is MDHEN and CDR2 SYDVKM. V was shortened by 9 bases and J by 2 bases, with 12 bases between the two germline ends. This CDR3 contains 13 residues. The CDR3 DNA reads as TGTGCCAGTTACAGGGACATCACAGATACGCAGTATTTT. This translates into CASYRDITDTQYF.

This chain uses TRBV19 with TRBJ1-1, with 10 bases that match TRBD1. This CDR3 has 15 amino acids. Germline V gene data show CDR1 as LNHDA and CDR2 as SQIVND (reference sequence). Trimming cost V 7 bases and J 2 bases; bases outside gene matches: 7. DNA for the CDR3: TGTGCCAGTAAATGGACAGGGGGGGTAAACACTGAAGCTTTCTTT. Encoded protein: CASKWTGGVNTEAFF.

The count of this clone is one. V is TRBV3-1 (or the pseudogene TRBV3-2) and J is TRBJ2-5, with D tentatively TRBD2 (6 bases). The V end was cut by 5 bases, the J end by 5 bases, with 12 bases between. The germline CDR1 and CDR2 sequences are LGHDT and YNNKEL (reference sequence). The CDR3 consists of 13 residues. The CDR3 nucleotides read TGTGCCAGCAGCGGCACTAGCAAGGAGACCCAGTACTTC. Amino acid sequence: CASSGTSKETQYF.

The genes are TRBV5-1 and TRBJ1-1; no definite D call. V was clipped by 1 base and J by 1 base, with 8 bases between them. The CDR3 contains 14 residues. From germline, CDR1 is SGHRS and CDR2 YFSETQ. The DNA of the CDR3 is TGCGCCAGCAGCTTGCGGACCGCGAACACTGAAGCTTTCTTT. Residues: CASSLRTANTEAFF.

The chain couples TRBV5-1 to TRBJ1-1; D gene uncertain. CDR1 is SGHRS, CDR2 YFSETQ, per germline. V gave up 2 bases and J gave up 0 bases, with 8 bases separating them. This CDR3 is 14 amino acids long. The CDR3 bases are TGCGCCAGCAGCTTAGCCAGCTTGAACACTGAAGCTTTCTTT. As protein: CASSLASLNTEAFF.

V gene TRBV28 combines with J gene TRBJ2-2; D is unclear. V lost 8 bases and J 0 bases, leaving 10 bases between the germline ends. This CDR3 is built from 14 residues. Germline loops: CDR1 MDHEN, CDR2 SYDVKM. The CDR3 DNA reads TGTGCCAGCCTTAGACCATCGAACACCGGGGAGCTGTTTTTT. Encoded protein: CASLRPSNTGELFF. Full variable domain (rest looked up from reference TRBV28 and TRBJ2-2): DVKVTQSSRYLVKRTGEKVFLECVQDMDHENMFWYRQDPGLGLRLIYFSYDVKMKEKGDIPEGYSVSREKKERFSLILESASTNQTSMYLCASLRPSNTGELFFGEGSRLTVL.